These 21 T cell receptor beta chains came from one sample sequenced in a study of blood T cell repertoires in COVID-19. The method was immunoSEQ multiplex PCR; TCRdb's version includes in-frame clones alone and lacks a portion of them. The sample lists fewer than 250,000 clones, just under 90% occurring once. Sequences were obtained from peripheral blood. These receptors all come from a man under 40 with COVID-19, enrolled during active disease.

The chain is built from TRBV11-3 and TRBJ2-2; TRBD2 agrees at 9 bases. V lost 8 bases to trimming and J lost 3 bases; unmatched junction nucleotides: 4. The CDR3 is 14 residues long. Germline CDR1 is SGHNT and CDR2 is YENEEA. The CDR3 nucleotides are TGTGCCAGCCGGCGGGGGGGAGACACCGGGGAGCTGTTTTTT. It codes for CASRRGGDTGELFF.

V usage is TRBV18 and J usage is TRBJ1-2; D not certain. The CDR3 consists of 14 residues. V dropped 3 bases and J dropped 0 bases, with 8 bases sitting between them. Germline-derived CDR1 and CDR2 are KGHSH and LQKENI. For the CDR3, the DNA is TGTGCCAGCTCACCGCGGACTCCTAACTATGGCTACACCTTC. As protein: CASSPRTPNYGYTF.

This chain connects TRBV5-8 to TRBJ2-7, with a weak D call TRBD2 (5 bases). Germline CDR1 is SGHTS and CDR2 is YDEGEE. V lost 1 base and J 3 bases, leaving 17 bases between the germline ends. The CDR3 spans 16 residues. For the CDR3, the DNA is TGTGCCAGCAGCTTGAGTGGAGGAAGAGTGTACTACGAGCAGTACTTC. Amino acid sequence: CASSLSGGRVYYEQYF.

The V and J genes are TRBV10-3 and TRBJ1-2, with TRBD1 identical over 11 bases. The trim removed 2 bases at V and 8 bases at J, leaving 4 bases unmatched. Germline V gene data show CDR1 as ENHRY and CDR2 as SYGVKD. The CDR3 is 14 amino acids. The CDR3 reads CAISELGQGVGYTF. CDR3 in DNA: TGTGCCATCAGTGAGCTGGGACAGGGGGTGGGCTACACCTTC.

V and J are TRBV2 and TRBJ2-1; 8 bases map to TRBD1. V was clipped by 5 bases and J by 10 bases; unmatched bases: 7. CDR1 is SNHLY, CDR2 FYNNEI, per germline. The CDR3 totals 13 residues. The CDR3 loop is CASSLGQEIEQFF. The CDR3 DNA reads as TGTGCCAGCAGTTTGGGACAGGAGATCGAGCAGTTCTTC.

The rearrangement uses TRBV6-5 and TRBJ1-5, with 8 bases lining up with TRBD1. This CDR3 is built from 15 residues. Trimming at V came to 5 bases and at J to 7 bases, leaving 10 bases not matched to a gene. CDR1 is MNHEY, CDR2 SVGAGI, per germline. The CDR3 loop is CASSPRPGGGQPQHF. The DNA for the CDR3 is TGTGCCAGCAGTCCCCGCCCAGGGGGCGGCCAGCCCCAGCATTTT.

CDR3 in DNA: TGTGCCAGCAGTGAATTTGAGACAGGGAGCTCCTATAATTCACCCCTCCACTTT. This translates into CASSEFETGSSYNSPLHF. The chain has TRBV25-1 and TRBJ1-6; TRBD1 agrees at 7 bases. J gave up 0 bases and V 1 base, and 6 bases lay outside the gene matches. Germline CDR1 and CDR2: MGHDK and SYGVNS. The CDR3 spans 18 residues. Combining the CDR3 with reference TRBV25-1 and TRBJ1-6 gives the whole variable domain EADIYQTPRYLVIGTGKKITLECSQTMGHDKMYWYQQDPGMELHLIHYSYGVNSTEKGDLSSESTVSRIRTEHFPLTLESARPSHTSQYLCASSEFETGSSYNSPLHFGNGTRLTVT.

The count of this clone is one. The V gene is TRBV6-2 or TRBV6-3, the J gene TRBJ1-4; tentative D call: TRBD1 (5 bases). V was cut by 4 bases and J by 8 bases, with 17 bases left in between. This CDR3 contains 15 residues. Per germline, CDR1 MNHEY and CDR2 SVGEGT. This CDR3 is CASSWPQDNEEKLFF. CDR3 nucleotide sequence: TGTGCCAGCAGTTGGCCGCAGGACAATGAAGAAAAACTGTTTTTT.

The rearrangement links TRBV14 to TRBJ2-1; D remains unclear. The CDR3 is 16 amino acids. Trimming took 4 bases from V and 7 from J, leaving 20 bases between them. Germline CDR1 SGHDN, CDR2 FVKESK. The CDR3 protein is CASSPHTGAGTNEQFF. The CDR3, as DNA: TGTGCCAGCAGCCCTCACACGGGTGCTGGTACGAATGAGCAGTTCTTC.

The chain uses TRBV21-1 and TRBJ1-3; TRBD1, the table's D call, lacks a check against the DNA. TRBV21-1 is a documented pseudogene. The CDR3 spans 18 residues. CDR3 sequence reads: CASSKGQGKLSSGNTIYF. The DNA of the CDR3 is TGTGCCAGCAGCAAAGGACAGGGAAAGCTCAGCTCTGGAAACACCATATATTTT.

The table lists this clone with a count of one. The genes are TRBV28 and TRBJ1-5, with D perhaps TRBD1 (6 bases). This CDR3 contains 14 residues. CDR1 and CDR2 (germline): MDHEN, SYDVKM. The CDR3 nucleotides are TGTGCGGCGGGGGGGGGCGGTTTCTATCAGCCCCAGCATTTT. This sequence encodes CAAGGGGFYQPQHF.

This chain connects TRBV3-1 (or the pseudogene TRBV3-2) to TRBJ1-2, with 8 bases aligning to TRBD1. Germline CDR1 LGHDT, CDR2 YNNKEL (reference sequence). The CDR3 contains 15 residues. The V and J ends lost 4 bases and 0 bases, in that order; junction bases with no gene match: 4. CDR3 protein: CASSPWDRTNYGYTF. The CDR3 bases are TGTGCCAGCAGCCCTTGGGACAGGACTAACTATGGCTACACCTTC.

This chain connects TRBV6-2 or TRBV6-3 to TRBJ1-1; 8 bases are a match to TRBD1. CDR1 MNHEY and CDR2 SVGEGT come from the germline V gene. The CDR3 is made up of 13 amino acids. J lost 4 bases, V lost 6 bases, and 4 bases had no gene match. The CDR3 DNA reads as TGTGCCAGCAGCAAGGACAGGGTCACTGAAGCTTTCTTT. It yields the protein CASSKDRVTEAFF.

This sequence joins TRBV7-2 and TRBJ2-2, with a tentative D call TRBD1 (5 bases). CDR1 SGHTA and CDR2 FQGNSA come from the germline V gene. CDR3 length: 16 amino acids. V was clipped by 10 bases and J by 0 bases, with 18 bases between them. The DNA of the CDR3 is TGTGCCAACTCCGAAGGGGCCTCTACGAACACCGGGGAGCTGTTTTTT. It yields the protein CANSEGASTNTGELFF.

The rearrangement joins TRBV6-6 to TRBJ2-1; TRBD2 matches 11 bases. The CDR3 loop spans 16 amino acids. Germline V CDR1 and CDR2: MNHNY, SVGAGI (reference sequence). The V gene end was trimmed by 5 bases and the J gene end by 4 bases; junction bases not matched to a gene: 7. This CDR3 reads CASSRVAGGRYNEQFF. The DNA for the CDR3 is TGTGCCAGCAGTCGAGTAGCGGGGGGGCGGTACAATGAGCAGTTCTTC.

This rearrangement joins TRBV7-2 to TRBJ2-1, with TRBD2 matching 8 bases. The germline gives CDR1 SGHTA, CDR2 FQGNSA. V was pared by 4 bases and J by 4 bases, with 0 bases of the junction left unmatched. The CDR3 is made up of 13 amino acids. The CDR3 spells CASSSGGYNEQFF. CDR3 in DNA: TGTGCCAGCAGCTCGGGGGGGTACAATGAGCAGTTCTTC.

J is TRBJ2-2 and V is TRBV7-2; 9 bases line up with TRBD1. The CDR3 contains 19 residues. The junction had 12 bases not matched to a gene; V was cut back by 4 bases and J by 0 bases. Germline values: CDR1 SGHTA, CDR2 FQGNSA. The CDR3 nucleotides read TGTGCCAGCAGCTCCCCCGGCGGGACAGGGCTTACGAACACCGGGGAGCTGTTTTTT. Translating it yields CASSSPGGTGLTNTGELFF. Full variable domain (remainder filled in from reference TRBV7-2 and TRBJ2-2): GAGVSQSPSNKVTEKGKDVELRCDPISGHTALYWYRQSLGQGLEFLIYFQGNSAPDKSGLPSDRFSAERTGGSVSTLTIQRTQQEDSAVYLCASSSPGGTGLTNTGELFFGEGSRLTVL.

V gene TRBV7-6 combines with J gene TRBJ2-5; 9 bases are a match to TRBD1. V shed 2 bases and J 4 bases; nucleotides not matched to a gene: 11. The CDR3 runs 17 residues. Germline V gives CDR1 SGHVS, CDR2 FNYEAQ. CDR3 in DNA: TGTGCCAGCAGCTTACTGACCGGACAGGGGAAAAGAGAGACCCAGTACTTC. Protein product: CASSLLTGQGKRETQYF.

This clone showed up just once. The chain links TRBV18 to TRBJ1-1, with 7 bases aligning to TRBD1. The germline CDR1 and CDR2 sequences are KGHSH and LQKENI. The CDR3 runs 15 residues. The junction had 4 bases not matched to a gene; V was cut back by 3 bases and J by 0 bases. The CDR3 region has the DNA TGTGCCAGCTCACCGCAGGGGGTGGTGAACACTGAAGCTTTCTTT. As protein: CASSPQGVVNTEAFF. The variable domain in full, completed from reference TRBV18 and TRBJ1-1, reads NAGVMQNPRHLVRRRGQEARLRCSPMKGHSHVYWYRQLPEEGLKFMVYLQKENIIDESGMPKERFSAEFPKEGPSILRIQQVVRGDSAAYFCASSPQGVVNTEAFFGQGTRLTVV.

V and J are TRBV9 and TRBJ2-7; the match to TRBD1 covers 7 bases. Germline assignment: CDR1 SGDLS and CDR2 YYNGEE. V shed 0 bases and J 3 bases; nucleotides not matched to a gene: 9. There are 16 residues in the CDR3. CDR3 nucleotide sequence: TGTGCCAGCAGCGTAGAGGGACAGAGTGTTTTCTACGAGCAGTACTTC. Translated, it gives CASSVEGQSVFYEQYF.

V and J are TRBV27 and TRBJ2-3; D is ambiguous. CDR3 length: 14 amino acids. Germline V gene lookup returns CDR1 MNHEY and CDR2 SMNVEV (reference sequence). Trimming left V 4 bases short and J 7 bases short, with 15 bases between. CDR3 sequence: CASSSPPRWNTQYF. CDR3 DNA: TGTGCCAGCAGTTCCCCCCCGAGGTGGAATACGCAGTATTTT.